These 12 T cell receptor beta chains were all obtained from the same sample, sequenced in a study of T cells in Graves' hyperthyroidism and ophthalmopathy. RNA transcripts provided the source from which TCR beta CDR3 regions were amplified. The HTBI set primed first-round TCR CDR3 RT-PCR. TCRdb re-called the multiplex PCR reads with MiXCR, one entry per CDR3 protein. Seen here are about 530,000 distinct CDR3 sequences, approximately 17% observed once, and the top ten hold roughly 15%. Specimen: blood. These receptors originate from a young woman with Graves' ophthalmopathy.

The chain is built from TRBV29-1 and TRBJ2-4, with a tentative D call TRBD2 (6 bases). The germline V gene has CDR1 SQVTM and CDR2 ANQGSEA. The CDR3 extends over 15 amino acids. Trimming stripped 7 bases from V and 0 bases from J, with 16 bases between. The CDR3: CSAREERLAKNIQYF. In nucleotides, the CDR3 is TGCAGCGCTAGGGAGGAGAGACTAGCCAAAAACATTCAGTACTTC. The full variable domain, its missing parts supplied by reference TRBV29-1 and TRBJ2-4, is SAVISQKPSRDICQRGTSLTIQCQVDSQVTMMFWYRQQPGQSLTLIATANQGSEATYESGFVIDKFPISRPNLTFSTLTVSNMSPEDSSIYLCSAREERLAKNIQYFGAGTRLSVL.

V gene TRBV4-2 combines with J gene TRBJ2-5, with unresolved D. The CDR3 spans 14 residues. Germline lookup yields CDR1 LGHNA and CDR2 YNFKEQ. Trimming removed 1 base at V and 3 bases at J, with 9 bases between. The CDR3 region is CASSQVVVEETQYF. The CDR3 DNA reads TGTGCCAGCAGCCAAGTTGTGGTAGAAGAGACCCAGTACTTC.

This clonotype was detected ten times or more. The genes are TRBV5-5 and TRBJ2-4, with D perhaps TRBD1 (5 bases). The CDR3 extends over 15 amino acids. The V gene lost 0 bases and the J gene lost 3 bases, with 10 bases spanning the gap. Germline V lookup: CDR1 SGHKS, CDR2 YYEKEE (reference sequence). The CDR3 sequence is CASSLGTLGKNIQYF. The CDR3 nucleotides are TGTGCCAGCAGCTTGGGGACACTCGGCAAAAACATTCAGTACTTC.

The J gene is TRBJ1-2, the V gene TRBV30, with 7 bases aligning to TRBD1. This CDR3 comprises 12 residues. Germline-derived CDR1 and CDR2 are GTSNPN and SVGIG (reference sequence). The junction had 7 bases not matched to a gene; V was cut back by 4 bases and J by 8 bases. The CDR3: CAWKEGAGGYTF. CDR3 DNA: TGTGCCTGGAAGGAGGGGGCGGGCGGCTACACCTTC.

The table lists this clonotype with many counts. The chain employs TRBV2 and TRBJ1-5; D is unresolved. The CDR3 sequence is 14 residues long. V was clipped by 3 bases and J by 2 bases, with 8 bases between them. Per germline, CDR1 SNHLY and CDR2 FYNNEI. The DNA of the CDR3 is TGTGCCAGCAGTGAGGGGAGGGGCAATCAGCCCCAGCATTTT. It specifies CASSEGRGNQPQHF.

This clonotype was detected ten times or more. The chain combines TRBV6-1 with TRBJ1-1; D is possibly TRBD1 (6 bases). CDR1 MNHNS and CDR2 SASEGT come from the germline V gene. The CDR3 totals 15 residues. Trimming removed 6 bases at V and 1 base at J, with 15 bases between. Here the CDR3 DNA reads TGTGCCAGCAGGGATTTTACGGACAGGAACACTGAAGCTTTCTTT. Protein: CASRDFTDRNTEAFF.

This clonotype has ten or more counts. The rearrangement uses TRBV27 and TRBJ1-4; TRBD1 matches 7 bases. This CDR3 has 14 residues. V lost 6 bases and J lost 4; bases outside the gene matches: 5. The germline V gene encodes CDR1 MNHEY and CDR2 SMNVEV (reference sequence). CDR3 protein: CASRRDRLNEKLFF. The CDR3 DNA is TGTGCCAGCAGGCGGGACAGACTTAATGAAAAACTGTTTTTT.

This clonotype was detected ten times or more. The chain has TRBV11-2 and TRBJ2-7; 9 bases match TRBD2. This CDR3 region has 15 residues. Trimming cost V 6 bases and J 4 bases; bases outside gene matches: 10. CDR1 is SGHAT and CDR2 is FQNNGV in the germline V gene. CDR3 amino acids: CASRMGGGAGYEQYF. In DNA form, the CDR3 reads TGTGCCAGCAGGATGGGCGGGGGGGCCGGATACGAGCAGTACTTC.

Ten or more counts support this clonotype. J is TRBJ2-7 and V is TRBV2; unclear D gene. V lost 0 bases, J lost 5 bases, and 8 bases lay in between. In germline, CDR1 is SNHLY, CDR2 FYNNEI. The CDR3 has 13 amino acids. CDR3: CASSEANTDEQYF. The CDR3 bases are TGTGCCAGCAGTGAAGCTAACACCGACGAGCAGTACTTC.

This clonotype was found a few times. The rearrangement uses TRBV30 and TRBJ1-5; D gene ambiguous. Germline CDR1 reads GTSNPN; CDR2 reads SVGIG (reference sequence). CDR3 length: 11 residues. Trimming removed 0 bases at V and 9 bases at J, with 6 bases between. The CDR3 coding sequence is TGTGCCTGGAGTGTACGGGGGCCCCAGCATTTT. This sequence encodes CAWSVRGPQHF.

This clonotype was detected ten times or more. The gene calls are TRBV28 and TRBJ1-1, with D hard to call. Germline assignment: CDR1 MDHEN and CDR2 SYDVKM. The CDR3 loop spans 13 amino acids. V was cut by 10 bases and J by 1 base, with 13 bases left in between. The chain's CDR3 is CATLTPRNTEAFF. Here the CDR3 DNA reads TGTGCCACCCTGACCCCCCGGAACACTGAAGCTTTCTTT. The full variable domain, completed using reference TRBV28 and TRBJ1-1, is DVKVTQSSRYLVKRTGEKVFLECVQDMDHENMFWYRQDPGLGLRLIYFSYDVKMKEKGDIPEGYSVSREKKERFSLILESASTNQTSMYLCATLTPRNTEAFFGQGTRLTVV.

This clonotype was recorded many times. The rearrangement links TRBV30 to TRBJ1-2; TRBD1 is a possible D gene (6 bases). V was shortened by 2 bases and J by 2 bases, with 9 bases between the two germline ends. Per the germline V gene, CDR1 is GTSNPN and CDR2 is SVGIG (reference sequence). There are 13 residues in the CDR3. In DNA, the CDR3 is TGTGCCTGGAGTCGACAGGAAAACTATGGCTACACCTTC. Translated: CAWSRQENYGYTF.